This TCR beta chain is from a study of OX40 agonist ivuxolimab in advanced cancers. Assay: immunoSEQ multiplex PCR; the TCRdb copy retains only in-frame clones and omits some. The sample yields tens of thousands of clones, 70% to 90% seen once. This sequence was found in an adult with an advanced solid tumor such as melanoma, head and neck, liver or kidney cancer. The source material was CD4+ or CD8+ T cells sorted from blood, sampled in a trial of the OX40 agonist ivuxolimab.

CDR3 residues: CASSIRQGGYNEQFF. CDR3 nucleotide sequence: TGTGCCAGTAGTATTAGGCAGGGGGGCTACAATGAGCAGTTCTTC. The chain couples TRBV19 to TRBJ2-1; D possibly corresponds to TRBD1 (7 bases). There are 15 residues in the CDR3. Germline lookup yields CDR1 LNHDA and CDR2 SQIVND (reference sequence). The V and J ends lost 3 bases and 3 bases respectively, with 12 bases between them.